What follows describes a single T cell receptor (beta chain). The antigen is undetermined. In the source study's methods: A classifier for distant metastasis in papillary thyroid cancer was constructed using CDR3 differences observed across clinicopathological groups. TCRdb reanalyzed the PCR reads via MiXCR. The V and J calls here are based on TCRdb, not the publication. The repertoire includes roughly 30,000 clones, roughly 29% of them detected once, and approximately 30% sits in the top ten. V lost 5 bases to trimming and J lost 6 bases; unmatched junction nucleotides: 12. This CDR3 is 15 amino acids long. Germline V gene data show CDR1 as MDHEN and CDR2 as SYDVKM. This entry comes from a study of metastatic and nonmetastatic thyroid tumors. The wider study: Repertoire data that came from the blood and tumor or nodule tissue of malignant and benign thyroid patients were compared. Study-wide results and caveats: In blood and tumor, TCR beta diversity was reportedly significantly higher in malignant thyroid tumors than in benign nodules.

Each patient went into thyroid surgery without having received any treatment. This clonotype was obtained from a female donor with papillary thyroid cancer or a benign thyroid nodule (not recorded which). Some clones in this sample may be carry-over from other donors' samples. The sequenced sample was blood. The chain recombines TRBV28 with TRBJ1-2; TRBD1 agrees at 7 bases. The CDR3 region is CASSGRGQRKDGYTF. As DNA, the CDR3 is TGTGCCAGCAGTGGCCGGGGACAGCGGAAAGATGGCTACACCTTC.